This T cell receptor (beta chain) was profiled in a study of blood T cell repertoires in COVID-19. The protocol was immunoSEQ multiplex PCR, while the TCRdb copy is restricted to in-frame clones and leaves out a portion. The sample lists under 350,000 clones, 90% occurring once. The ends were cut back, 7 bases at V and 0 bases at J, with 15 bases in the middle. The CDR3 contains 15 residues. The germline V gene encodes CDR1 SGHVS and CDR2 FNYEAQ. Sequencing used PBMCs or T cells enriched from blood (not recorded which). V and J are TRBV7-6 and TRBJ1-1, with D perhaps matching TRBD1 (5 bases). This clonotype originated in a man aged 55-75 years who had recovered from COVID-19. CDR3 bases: TGTGCCAGCACCCCTGGCGGGGGGTTGAACACTGAAGCTTTCTTT. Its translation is CASTPGGGLNTEAFF.